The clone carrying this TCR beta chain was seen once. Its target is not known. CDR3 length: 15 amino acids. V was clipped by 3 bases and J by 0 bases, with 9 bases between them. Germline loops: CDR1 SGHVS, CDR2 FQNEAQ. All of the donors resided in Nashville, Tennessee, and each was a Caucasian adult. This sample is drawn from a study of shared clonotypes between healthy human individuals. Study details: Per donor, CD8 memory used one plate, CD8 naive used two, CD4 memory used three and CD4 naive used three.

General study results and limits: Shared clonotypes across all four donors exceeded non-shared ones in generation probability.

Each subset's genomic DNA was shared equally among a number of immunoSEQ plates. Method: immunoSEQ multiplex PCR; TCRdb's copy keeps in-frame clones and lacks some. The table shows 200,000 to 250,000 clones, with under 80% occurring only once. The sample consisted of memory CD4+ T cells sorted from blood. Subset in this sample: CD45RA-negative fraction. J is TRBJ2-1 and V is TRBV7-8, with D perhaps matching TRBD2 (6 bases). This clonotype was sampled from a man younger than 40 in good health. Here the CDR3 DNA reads TGTGCCAGCAGCTTGGGACTCCTCTCCTACAATGAGCAGTTCTTC. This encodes CASSLGLLSYNEQFF.